The clone carrying this TCR beta chain was seen repeatedly, ten times or more. Its antigen is not known. This sample was taken from a study of HIV-infected patients and healthy controls. Study-wide findings and caveats: Apparent post-therapy Gini recovery among HIV-infected patients was not reproduced with size-matched repertoires. Compared with untreated HIV+ repertoires, healthy controls showed roughly threefold more distinct CDR3s and higher Shannon diversity. Significantly higher mean Gini indices appeared in HIV-infected repertoires, possibly reflecting oligoclonality. Healthy controls carried many MAIT alpha-chain CDR3s, while HIV+ repertoires had few.

About 500 ng RNA was reverse transcribed with alpha and beta constant-region primers. Alpha and beta chain libraries were made separately by chain-specific third strand synthesis with multiplexing indices. TCRdb re-analysed the 5' RACE reads in MiXCR, keeping a single row per CDR3 protein. The table records about 19,000 distinct CDR3 sequences, around 9.3% of them present only once. This CDR3 is built from 12 residues. CDR1 SGHRS and CDR2 YFSETQ come from the germline V gene. V dropped 3 bases and J dropped 5 bases, with 8 bases sitting between them. The repertoire came from unfractionated whole blood and reflected all unsorted peripheral T cells.

This TCR derives from an adult in good health. The sequencing input was blood. The chain links TRBV5-1 to TRBJ1-1; the D gene is possibly TRBD1 (6 bases). The CDR3 region is CASSSQGTEAFF. Here the CDR3 DNA reads TGCGCCAGCAGCTCGCAGGGGACTGAAGCTTTCTTT.